The TCR beta chain under discussion was sequenced for a study of response to subunit inactivated influenza vaccine (dated by TCRdb to the late 2010s). About the investigation overall: Deep quantitative T cell receptor repertoire profiling was used in the study to track responses to a trivalent subunit inactivated influenza vaccine.

The study at large found these results: According to the authors, only a limited number of new T cells may be recruited by each seasonal influenza vaccination.

The count of this clonotype is one. No antigen is known for it. No base quality information exists; no much larger clone differs at one position. Resting on one read, the evidence is weak. Including the terminal cysteine and phenylalanine, the CDR3 comprises 17 residues. Only the CDR3 DNA stays, 51 bases, in frame from base 1. CDR1 and CDR2, looked up from the germline V gene, are SGHDT and YYEEEE. Trimming takes 4 bases from V and 1 base from J, and the germline ends sit 20 bases apart. Libraries came from RT-PCR. The data were produced on an Illumina HiSeq 2500. Starting from the raw public reads, TCRdb applied fastp trimming at Q25, assembled clones with MiXCR and retained in-frame beta chains. Each CDR3 protein appears once, grouped with its most common genes and DNA. This sample lists about 540,000 distinct CDR3 sequences; roughly a quarter were detected once. The ten most abundant clones make up approximately 3% of the sample.

A further study also used this sample, focusing on T cells expressing NK-cell markers. As the second publication notes: TCR beta cDNA libraries were made by 5'RACE template switching that added a universal primer site and unique molecular identifiers. TCR beta-chain repertoires were profiled in sorted CD3+CD56+NKG2C+, CD3+CD56+NKG2C- and CD3+CD56-NKG2C+ T-cell subsets from fewer than 10 donors. Seven of the eight sequenced donors were HCMV-seropositive and one was HCMV-seronegative. To restrict sorting to alphabetaTCR-expressing T cells, an anti-gammadeltaTCR antibody was added in several experiments. In six donors, the dominant CD3+CD56+NKG2C+ clonotypes were among the top 10 CD8+ clonotypes and accounted for roughly 1.0-7.5% of CD8+ T cells. Those dominant clonotypes were again the most abundant among CD3+CD56-NKG2C+ cells in several donors, at roughly 25-60.1%. Whether the expanded NKG2C-expressing T cell clones were specific for HCMV antigens remained unclear. The eight sequenced donors were randomly selected healthy volunteers, three men and five women. To determine HCMV serostatus, a commercial ELISA kit was used to detect HCMV-specific IgG in serum. Peripheral blood mononuclear cells were isolated from blood by Ficoll density gradient centrifugation. Using Miltenyi isolation kits, CD4+ and CD8+ T cells were isolated from PBMC through magnetic immunoseparation. cDNA synthesis was primed from the TCR beta constant segment and was followed by two successive PCR amplification steps. The libraries were sequenced on Illumina HiSeq 2000/2500, MiSeq or NextSeq, producing 2 x 150 bp reads. MIGEC was used to demultiplex reads and group the reads by UMI, and MiTCR was used to assemble and quantify clonotypes. To remove erroneous sequences, TCR cDNA sequences were retained only when supported by two or more reads. The tcR package was used for downstream repertoire analysis, and clonotypes were matched across fractions by CDR3 nucleotide sequence plus V segment. VDJmatch was used to annotate antigen specificity against VDJdb, with one amino acid substitution in CDR3 permitted.

The material sequenced was CD4+ T cells sorted from PBMCs, taken 11 to 12 days after vaccination. The TCR originated in a man aged 50-59 years who received an inactivated influenza vaccine. Donor details come from another sample of the same person, matched by shared clones. The V and J segments used are TRBV5-6 and TRBJ1-1, with an unclear D gene assignment. The DNA is as follows: TGTGCCAGCAGCCTCGGGCTCCCATCCTGGTCGAACACTGAAGCTTTCTTT. The translation is CASSLGLPSWSNTEAFF.